This record covers a single T cell receptor beta chain. No antigen is known for it. Germline lookup yields CDR1 LNHDA and CDR2 SQIVND (reference sequence). Deletions cut 9 bases from V and 1 base from J, with 18 bases between. This CDR3 spans 16 amino acids. This sample is drawn from a study of identifying expanded T cells in peripheral blood. During the collection period, no donor immune events like infections were recorded. Study observations and caveats: Over around two and four weeks, about 15 and 19 clones changed, versus 1.2 between replicates. Across healthy donors, higher total template counts meant significantly greater approximately two-week count variance.

Assay: immunoSEQ multiplex PCR; the TCRdb copy retains only in-frame clones and omits some. The repertoire has about 82,000 clones, approximately 90% of them found once; the top ten carry approximately 7%. This clonotype originated in a person between 18 and 75 years old in good health. Sample: blood. The genes are TRBV19 and TRBJ2-2; possibly TRBD1 for D (6 bases). CDR3 sequence: CASRTGIGKNTGELFF. The CDR3 region has the DNA TGTGCCAGCAGAACAGGGATCGGAAAGAACACCGGGGAGCTGTTTTTT.